This T cell receptor beta chain emerged from a study of early T cells in non-severe SARS-CoV-2 infection. The CDR3 spans 14 residues. The V and J ends lost 5 bases and 1 base, in that order; junction bases with no gene match: 7. Germline V lookup: CDR1 SQVTM, CDR2 ANQGSEA. TCRdb re-analysed the 5' RACE reads in MiXCR, keeping a single row per CDR3 protein. The sample includes more than 75,000 distinct CDR3 sequences, approximately 13% of them seen just once. Sequenced material: whole blood. The sequence derives from an adult who was a healthcare worker with PCR-confirmed SARS-CoV-2 infection or an uninfected control (not recorded which). The V call is TRBV29-1, the J call TRBJ1-1; 7 bases map to TRBD1. The DNA for the CDR3 is TGCAGCGTTTACCCGACAGGGCGGAACACTGAAGCTTTCTTT. This translates into CSVYPTGRNTEAFF.